This T cell receptor beta chain was sequenced in a study of T cell responses to AZD1222 COVID-19 vaccine. TCRdb keeps only in-frame clones here, not all; method: immunoSEQ multiplex PCR. The sample contains some 130,000 clones, roughly 88% of which appear only once. Trimming took 6 bases from V and 12 from J, leaving 14 bases between them. Per the germline V gene, CDR1 is SNHLY and CDR2 is FYNNEI. The CDR3 runs 12 residues. The V and J genes are TRBV2 and TRBJ1-4, with no clear D. The clonotype was recovered from an adult in good health. The sequences come from peripheral blood, collected on day 0 of AZD1222 vaccination. DNA of the CDR3: TGTGCCAGCAGCGCGTTGGGGAGCGAACTGTTTTTT. Its protein product is CASSALGSELFF.